This T cell receptor beta chain comes out of a study of blood T cell repertoires in COVID-19. Study background: The United States, Italy and Spain were the sources of the acute and convalescent COVID-19 samples. T cells, B-cell-depleted T cells, or PBMCs supplied cDNA or gDNA.

In germline, CDR1 is MNHEY, CDR2 SVGAGI. The germline V and J ends were trimmed by 6 bases and 1 base, with 12 bases remaining between them. There are 14 residues in the CDR3. TCRdb's table, derived via immunoSEQ multiplex PCR, lists solely in-frame clones and lacks some. The repertoire holds about 150,000 clones, with roughly 84% as singletons. Sequencing was performed on peripheral blood. The TCR comes from a woman aged 55-70 years with COVID-19, enrolled during active disease. The chain recombines TRBV6-5 with TRBJ1-1, with D perhaps TRBD1 (6 bases). The CDR3 spells CASRAGTPNTEAFF. DNA of the CDR3: TGTGCCAGCAGAGCCGGGACACCGAACACTGAAGCTTTCTTT.